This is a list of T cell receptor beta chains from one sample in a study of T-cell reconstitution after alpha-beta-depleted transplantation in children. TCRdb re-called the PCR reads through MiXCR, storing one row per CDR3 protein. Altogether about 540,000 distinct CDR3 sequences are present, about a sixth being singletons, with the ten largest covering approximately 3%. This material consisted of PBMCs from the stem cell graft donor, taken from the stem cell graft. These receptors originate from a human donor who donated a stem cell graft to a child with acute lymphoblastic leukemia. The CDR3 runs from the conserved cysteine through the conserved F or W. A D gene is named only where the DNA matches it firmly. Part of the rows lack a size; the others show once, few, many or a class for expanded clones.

CASSPIGLAGVSGELFF,TGTGCCAGCAGTCCCATCGGACTAGCGGGAGTAAGCGGGGAGCTGTTTTTT,TRBJ2-2,TRBV27,TRBD2,NA
CASSLMFGGREDEQFF,TGTGCCAGCAGCTTAATGTTCGGGGGGAGGGAGGATGAGCAGTTCTTC,TRBJ2-1,TRBV7-3,TRBD2,NA
CASRSSGPGELFF,TGTGCCAGCAGATCTAGCGGGCCCGGGGAGCTGTTTTTT,TRBJ2-2,TRBV2,TRBD2,NA
CSAPRVAGKTYEQYF,TGCAGTGCCCCGAGGGTGGCAGGGAAGACCTACGAGCAGTACTTC,TRBJ2-7,TRBV20-1,NA,few
CSARDRIGPSYEQYF,TGCAGTGCTAGGGACCGGATAGGTCCCTCCTACGAGCAGTACTTC,TRBJ2-7,TRBV20-1,NA,NA
CSVEDLTDTQYF,TGCAGCGTTGAAGATTTAACAGATACGCAGTATTTT,TRBJ2-3,TRBV29-1,NA,NA
CASENLRGNEQFF,TGTGCCAGCGAGAACCTCCGGGGCAATGAGCAGTTCTTC,TRBJ2-1,TRBV2,NA,few
CSGNFRSGDNYNEQFF,TGCAGTGGAAATTTTAGGTCCGGAGATAATTACAATGAGCAGTTCTTC,TRBJ2-1,TRBV20-1,NA,NA
CATAGQANTGELFF,TGTGCCACCGCGGGACAGGCGAACACCGGGGAGCTGTTTTTT,TRBJ2-2,TRBV6-1,TRBD1,NA
CASSLQAGLFSLHF,TGTGCCAGCAGCTTACAAGCAGGGCTCTTCTCCCTCCACTTT,TRBJ1-6,TRBV7-6,NA,NA
CASSPRANTEAFF,TGTGCCAGCAGCCCTAGGGCGAACACTGAAGCTTTCTTT,TRBJ1-1,TRBV12-3/TRBV12-4,NA,many